The 2 T cell receptor beta chains reported below all come from one sample, sequenced in a study of cytomegalovirus exposure and HLA in healthy donors. Here immunoSEQ multiplex PCR was the method, and the copy in TCRdb shows in-frame clones only, minus some. The sample has around 180,000 clones, roughly 83% seen once; the top ten hold roughly 1.6%. Sequenced material: PBMCs. All receptors come from a woman under 30 in good health and CMV-seronegative.

V usage is TRBV7-2 and J usage is TRBJ2-5; maybe TRBD2 (7 bases). The CDR3 has 15 residues. V lost 5 bases and J lost 1, with 14 bases in between. In germline, CDR1 is SGHTA, CDR2 FQGNSA. The CDR3 is CASSTPGEGQETQYF. CDR3 bases: TGTGCCAGCAGCACCCCAGGGGAGGGCCAAGAGACCCAGTACTTC.

This clone has ten or more counts. V is TRBV2 and J is TRBJ2-1; 7 bases are a match to TRBD2. Germline V gives CDR1 SNHLY, CDR2 FYNNEI. Trimming took 9 bases from V and 2 from J; bases not matched to a gene: 10. The CDR3 covers 15 residues. CDR3 amino acids: CARKPWEGPYNEQFF. Here the CDR3 DNA reads TGTGCCAGAAAACCCTGGGAGGGCCCCTACAATGAGCAGTTCTTC.